This entry features one T cell receptor beta chain sequence. This sample is part of a study of blood T cell repertoires in COVID-19. The germline gives CDR1 MNHNS, CDR2 SASEGT. The CDR3 is 15 amino acids. Trimming removed 3 bases from V and 3 bases from J, with 9 bases in between. How the authors handled the data: Reference gene primer amplification in the assay estimated nucleated cell counts. The method was immunoSEQ multiplex PCR; TCRdb's version includes in-frame clones alone and lacks a portion of them. V, J and clone size reflect that table, while D and trimming were determined from the DNA. The sample has about 70,000 clones, 70% to 90% seen once.

The receptor was isolated from a human donor in a cohort sampled during active COVID-19. The material sequenced was peripheral blood. The V and J genes are TRBV6-1 and TRBJ1-6, with a tentative D call TRBD1 (5 bases). The CDR3 is CASSDQGFYNSPLHF. The DNA for the CDR3 is TGTGCCAGCAGTGACCAGGGATTCTATAATTCACCCCTCCACTTT.